What follows are 25 T cell receptor beta chains derived from one specimen sequenced in a study of cytomegalovirus exposure and HLA in healthy donors. Sequencing was performed with immunoSEQ multiplex PCR; in TCRdb, only in-frame clones are kept and a portion is missing. The sample consists of around 120,000 clones, approximately 90% of them appearing once. Sequenced material: PBMCs. The receptors derive from a woman aged 18 to 35 in good health and CMV-seronegative.

The chain is built from TRBV29-1 and TRBJ2-7, with D perhaps TRBD1 (5 bases). From germline, CDR1 is SQVTM and CDR2 ANQGSEA. The length of the CDR3 is 13 residues. Trimming took 3 bases from V and 2 from J, leaving 11 bases between them. CDR3 sequence (DNA): TGCAGCGTTGATCGCAGGGTCACCTACGAGCAGTACTTC. Protein: CSVDRRVTYEQYF.

The chain links TRBV11-3 to TRBJ2-1; D perhaps matches TRBD2 (5 bases). From germline, CDR1 is SGHNT and CDR2 YENEEA. V lost 0 bases and J lost 2, with 14 bases in between. The CDR3 contains 17 residues. CDR3 DNA sequence: TGTGCCAGCAGCTTAGATTTAAGATGGGAGCCCTACAATGAGCAGTTCTTC. It translates to CASSLDLRWEPYNEQFF.

The rearrangement links TRBV27 to TRBJ2-2, with 9 bases identical to TRBD1. The V gene end was trimmed by 9 bases and the J gene end by 7 bases; junction bases not matched to a gene: 9. Germline V gene lookup returns CDR1 MNHEY and CDR2 SMNVEV (reference sequence). CDR3 length: 14 residues. The CDR3 protein is CASSRDRDIGELFF. As DNA, the CDR3 is TGTGCCAGTTCCCGGGACAGGGACATCGGGGAGCTGTTTTTT.

This clone came up once. V gene TRBV11-1 combines with J gene TRBJ2-5; a weak D match, TRBD1 (6 bases). This CDR3 has 18 residues. The V gene's germline CDR1 is SGHAT and CDR2 FQDESV (reference sequence). Deletions cut 1 base from V and 2 bases from J, with 20 bases between. The CDR3 reads CASSLGGRQGTLQETQYF. The DNA of the CDR3 is TGTGCCAGCAGCTTAGGGGGACGGCAGGGGACCTTACAAGAGACCCAGTACTTC.

The rearrangement joins TRBV18 to TRBJ2-3; TRBD2 matches at 10 bases. The CDR3 is 19 amino acids. CDR1 is KGHSH and CDR2 is LQKENI in the germline V gene. J was trimmed by 2 bases and V by 3 bases; bases with no gene match: 14. The CDR3 coding sequence is TGTGCCAGCTCACCTGGGAAGATAGCGGGGGGACCCTACACAGATACGCAGTATTTT. Protein product: CASSPGKIAGGPYTDTQYF.

The J gene is TRBJ2-7, the V gene TRBV28; 11 bases map to TRBD1. V trimming: 6 bases; J trimming: 0 bases; junction bases outside the gene matches: 16. CDR3 length: 19 residues. The germline gives CDR1 MDHEN, CDR2 SYDVKM. The CDR3 loop is CASRPAGTGGLKSSYEQYF. CDR3 coding DNA: TGTGCCAGCAGACCAGCGGGGACAGGGGGGCTAAAAAGCTCCTACGAGCAGTACTTC.

The V call is TRBV6-1, the J call TRBJ2-7, with no clear D. From germline, CDR1 is MNHNS and CDR2 SASEGT. Deletions cut 0 bases from V and 4 bases from J, with 10 bases between. The CDR3 sequence is 14 residues long. The CDR3 nucleotides read TGTGCCAGCAGTGAAGCGCGTCCCACGTACGAGCAGTACTTC. This gives the protein CASSEARPTYEQYF.

V is TRBV5-1 and J is TRBJ2-7; a possible D gene is TRBD1 (5 bases). The length of the CDR3 is 13 residues. Germline loops: CDR1 SGHRS, CDR2 YFSETQ. Trimming shortened V by 1 base and J by 5 bases, and 10 bases separated the two germline ends. The CDR3: CASSLQAGNEQYF. CDR3 nucleotides: TGCGCCAGCAGCTTGCAGGCAGGGAACGAGCAGTACTTC.

The chain recombines TRBV27 with TRBJ2-7, with D possibly being TRBD2 (5 bases). CDR3 length: 14 residues. Germline CDR1 and CDR2: MNHEY and SMNVEV (reference sequence). V lost 5 bases, J lost 0 bases, and 11 bases lay in between. CDR3 nucleotides: TGTGCCAGCAGTACGCGGGTAAGCTCCTACGAGCAGTACTTC. Encoded protein: CASSTRVSSYEQYF.

The chain has TRBV7-9 and TRBJ1-4, with a tentative D call TRBD1 (5 bases). Germline V gives CDR1 SEHNR, CDR2 FQNEAQ (reference sequence). The CDR3 spans 13 residues. V was cut by 5 bases and J by 12 bases, with 16 bases left in between. Here the CDR3 reads CASSPPQGLQLFF. The CDR3 DNA reads TGTGCCAGCAGCCCACCCCAGGGCCTTCAACTGTTTTTT.

This sequence joins TRBV30 and TRBJ2-1; possible D gene TRBD2, 6 bases. With 0 bases removed from V and 6 bases from J, the gap between germline ends came to 9 bases. CDR3 length: 13 residues. Germline-derived CDR1 and CDR2 are GTSNPN and SVGIG (reference sequence). DNA of the CDR3: TGTGCCTGGAGTGTACGGGGGAGCAATGAGCAGTTCTTC. As protein: CAWSVRGSNEQFF.

The J gene is TRBJ2-7, the V gene TRBV14, with a weak D call TRBD2 (6 bases). The V gene lost 1 base and the J gene lost 0 bases, with 16 bases spanning the gap. The CDR3 covers 17 residues. CDR1 is SGHDN and CDR2 is FVKESK in the germline V gene. The CDR3 is CASSQVAGTFFSYEQYF. DNA of the CDR3: TGTGCCAGCAGCCAAGTTGCCGGGACTTTCTTCTCCTACGAGCAGTACTTC.

This chain connects TRBV5-6 to TRBJ1-1; 8 nucleotides match TRBD1. Germline V gives CDR1 SGHDT, CDR2 YYEEEE. Unmatched junction bases numbered 8, after V lost 4 bases and J lost 0 bases. The length of the CDR3 is 16 residues. Here the CDR3 DNA reads TGTGCCAGCAGCGTGGACAGGGTAAAGGTGAACACTGAAGCTTTCTTT. It specifies CASSVDRVKVNTEAFF.

This sequence joins TRBV6-1 and TRBJ2-7; the D is unclear. The CDR3 consists of 15 residues. The ends were cut back, 3 bases at V and 0 bases at J, with 12 bases in the middle. Germline-derived CDR1 and CDR2 are MNHNS and SASEGT. Here the CDR3 reads CASSEFSSPSYEQYF. The CDR3 DNA is TGTGCCAGCAGTGAGTTTAGTTCCCCCTCCTACGAGCAGTACTTC.

This clone was seen only once. This chain connects TRBV18 to TRBJ1-2; tentatively, D is TRBD1 (6 bases). CDR1 is KGHSH, CDR2 LQKENI, per germline. This CDR3 region has 15 residues. Trimming pared 1 base from V and 3 bases from J, leaving 12 bases between. The CDR3 region is CASSPRGGLDYGYTF. The CDR3 bases are TGTGCCAGCTCACCACGCGGGGGGCTGGACTATGGCTACACCTTC.

This clone was found a few times. The V gene is TRBV19, the J gene TRBJ1-4; 7 bases are shared with TRBD1. The CDR3 consists of 14 residues. V was clipped by 5 bases and J by 5 bases; unmatched bases: 5. In germline, CDR1 is LNHDA, CDR2 SQIVND (reference sequence). CDR3: CASSPGQRNEKLFF. In DNA, the CDR3 is TGTGCCAGTAGTCCGGGACAGAGAAATGAAAAACTGTTTTTT. Variable domain in full (rest from reference TRBV19 and TRBJ1-4): DGGITQSPKYLFRKEGQNVTLSCEQNLNHDAMYWYRQDPGQGLRLIYYSQIVNDFQKGDIAEGYSVSREKKESFPLTVTSAQKNPTAFYLCASSPGQRNEKLFFGSGTQLSVL.

This sequence joins TRBV5-6 and TRBJ1-2; TRBD1 is a possible D gene (6 bases). V shed 7 bases and J shed 4 bases, with 17 bases lying between them. Per the germline V gene, CDR1 is SGHDT and CDR2 is YYEEEE. This CDR3 region has 14 residues. CDR3 protein: CASGSVLGGYGYTF. CDR3 in DNA: TGTGCCAGCGGATCAGTCCTAGGGGGCTATGGCTACACCTTC. The full variable domain, completed using reference TRBV5-6 and TRBJ1-2, is DAGVTQSPTHLIKTRGQQVTLRCSPKSGHDTVSWYQQALGQGPQFIFQYYEEEERQRGNFPDRFSGHQFPNYSSELNVNALLLGDSALYLCASGSVLGGYGYTFGSGTRLTVV.

This clone was seen once. The germline gene is not matched at one end of the junction; a read error may be the cause. The J gene is TRBJ1-2, the V gene TRBV2; tentative D call: TRBD1 (5 bases). The CDR3 spans 13 residues. CDR1 is SNHLY and CDR2 is FYNNEI in the germline V gene. Here the CDR3 reads CASSEDYVAGPLF. In nucleotides, the CDR3 is TGTGCCAGCAGTGAAGACTATGTCGCGGGGCCGCTATTC.

The rearrangement joins TRBV6-5 to TRBJ2-7, with TRBD1 as a possible D gene (5 bases). The CDR3 covers 14 residues. Trimming took off 6 bases at V and 2 bases at J, with 14 bases between the two ends. From germline, CDR1 is MNHEY and CDR2 SVGAGI. Here the CDR3 reads CASSKGARTYEQYF. CDR3 coding DNA: TGTGCCAGCAGCAAAGGGGCCCGAACCTACGAGCAGTACTTC.

The CDR3 protein is CASSRRSRGGETQYF. In DNA, the CDR3 is TGCGCCAGCAGTCGCCGTTCCCGGGGGGGAGAGACCCAGTACTTC. The chain links TRBV5-1 to TRBJ2-5; 8 nucleotides align to TRBD2. This CDR3 is 15 amino acids long. Germline V gene data show CDR1 as SGHRS and CDR2 as YFSETQ. With V trimmed by 5 bases and J by 4 bases, 10 bases remained unmatched.

This chain joins TRBV28 and TRBJ1-5; the match to TRBD1 covers 8 bases. V lost 5 bases to trimming and J lost 1 base; unmatched junction nucleotides: 7. The CDR3 has 16 residues. Germline lookup yields CDR1 MDHEN and CDR2 SYDVKM. The CDR3 is CASSTWTGKSNQPQHF. The DNA of the CDR3 is TGTGCCAGCAGTACGTGGACAGGGAAAAGCAATCAGCCCCAGCATTTT.

The chain carries TRBV27 and TRBJ2-1; D is possibly TRBD1 (6 bases). The CDR3 contains 17 residues. The V end lost 0 bases, the J end lost 2 bases, and 14 bases lay between the germline ends. CDR1 is MNHEY, CDR2 SMNVEV, per germline (reference sequence). This CDR3 reads CASSLSVVGAPYNEQFF. The CDR3 nucleotides read TGTGCCAGCAGTTTATCTGTGGTGGGGGCCCCCTACAATGAGCAGTTCTTC.

This clone occurred once. CDR3 residues: CASSVALGVANNSPLHF. CDR3 sequence (DNA): TGTGCCAGCAGCGTAGCCTTAGGGGTGGCTAACAATTCACCCCTCCACTTT. The chain uses TRBV9 and TRBJ1-6; D may be TRBD1 (5 bases). V was cut by 0 bases and J by 7 bases, with 17 bases left in between. This CDR3 spans 17 amino acids. The germline V gene encodes CDR1 SGDLS and CDR2 YYNGEE.

The chain links TRBV4-1 to TRBJ1-5, with a weak D call TRBD1 (5 bases). CDR1 is MGHRA, CDR2 YSYEKL, per germline. This CDR3 spans 16 amino acids. Trimming took off 2 bases at V and 1 base at J, with 12 bases between the two ends. In DNA, the CDR3 is TGCGCCAGCAGCCAACTACCCGACAGCAGCAATCAGCCCCAGCATTTT. Encoded protein: CASSQLPDSSNQPQHF.

This sequence joins TRBV5-6 and TRBJ1-1; D uncertain. The CDR3 spans 15 residues. V lost 1 base and J 3 bases, leaving 13 bases between the germline ends. The germline gives CDR1 SGHDT, CDR2 YYEEEE. The CDR3 region is CASSLPLGRYTEAFF. DNA of the CDR3: TGTGCCAGCAGCTTGCCATTGGGGAGATACACTGAAGCTTTCTTT.